This T cell receptor (beta chain) stems from a study of cytomegalovirus exposure and HLA in healthy donors. The CDR3 runs 13 residues. Germline V gene lookup returns CDR1 MNHNY and CDR2 SVGAGI (reference sequence). V lost 7 bases, J lost 3 bases, and 3 bases stayed unmatched. Concerning this clone itself: Antigen specificity is unknown.

A multiplex PCR was run with 60 Vbeta primers and 13 Jbeta primers. Produced via immunoSEQ multiplex PCR; TCRdb's table is partial and in-frame only. The sample holds roughly 130,000 clones, roughly 84% seen once. Study results and limitations: A highly shared variant cluster was judged a likely technical artifact.

This chain connects TRBV6-6 to TRBJ2-1; 7 positions match TRBD2. The sequenced sample was PBMCs. The receptor was isolated from a woman under 30 in good health and CMV-seropositive. DNA of the CDR3: TGTGCCAGCACCACGGGGGGCTACAATGAGCAGTTCTTC. It encodes CASTTGGYNEQFF.